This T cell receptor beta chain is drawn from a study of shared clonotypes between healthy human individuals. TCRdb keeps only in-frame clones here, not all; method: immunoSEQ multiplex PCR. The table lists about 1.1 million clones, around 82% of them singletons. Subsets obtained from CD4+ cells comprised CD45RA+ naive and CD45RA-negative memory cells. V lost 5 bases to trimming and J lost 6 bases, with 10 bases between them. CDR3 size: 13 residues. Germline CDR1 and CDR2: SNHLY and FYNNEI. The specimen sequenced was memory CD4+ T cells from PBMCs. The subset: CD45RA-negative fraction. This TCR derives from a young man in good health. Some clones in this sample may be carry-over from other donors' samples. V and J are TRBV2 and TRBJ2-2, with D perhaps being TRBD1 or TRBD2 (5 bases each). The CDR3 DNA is TGTGCCAGCAGTATGGGGGTGCCCGGGGAGCTGTTTTTT. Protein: CASSMGVPGELFF.